Listed below are T cell receptor beta chains from one sample, sequenced in a study of T cells in Graves' hyperthyroidism and ophthalmopathy. MiXCR, run by TCRdb on the multiplex PCR reads, gives a single entry per CDR3 protein. The sample records over 450,000 distinct CDR3 sequences, roughly a sixth being singletons. Source material: blood. These receptors all stem from a young woman with Graves' ophthalmopathy. Both conserved end residues are part of each CDR3. A D gene is named only where the DNA matches it firmly. Expanded clones are given a class, and other clones once, few, many or no size at all.

>TRBJ1-1|TRBV20-1|many|TRBD1
TGCAGTGCTCCCGAAACGAGGGCAGGGGGAATAATGAACACTGAAGCTTTCTTT
CSAPETRAGGIMNTEAFF
>TRBJ1-1|TRBV28|many|TRBD1
TGTGCCAGCAGTCACCAGACAGGGCTGAACACTGAAGCTTTCTTT
CASSHQTGLNTEAFF
>TRBJ2-1|TRBV28|many|-
TGTGCCAGCAGAAAAGGGGGAGGTGAGCAGTTCTTC
CASRKGGGEQFF
>TRBJ1-2|TRBV4-2|-|-
TGTGCCAGCAGCCAAACCTTCGGCACAGCGGCCTATGGCTACACCTTC
CASSQTFGTAAYGYTF
>TRBJ2-5|TRBV27|-|-
TGTGCCAGCAAACGGGGAGCACCCCAAGAGACCCAGTACTTC
CASKRGAPQETQYF
>TRBJ1-1|TRBV4-3|-|-
TGCGCCAGCAGCGCGCGGGTGGTGAACACTGAAGCTTTCTTT
CASSARVVNTEAFF
>TRBJ2-7|TRBV28|few|TRBD2
TGTGCCAGCGTCTTGGGCGGGGGTGGCGAGCAGTACTTC
CASVLGGGGEQYF
>TRBJ1-5|TRBV2|many|TRBD1
TGTGCCAGCAGAAAGACAGGGGGGAGGAGCAATCAGCCCCAGCATTTT
CASRKTGGRSNQPQHF
>TRBJ1-3|TRBV9|-|-
TGTGCCAGCAGCGTCGACAGCAGAAACACCATATATTTT
CASSVDSRNTIYF
>TRBJ1-5|TRBV3-1|few|-
TGTGCCAGCAGCCAAGATTCCAGAGTTAATCAGCCCCAGCATTTT
CASSQDSRVNQPQHF
>TRBJ2-6|TRBV7-8|few|-
TGTGCCAGCAGCTTAGGGCGGGGAAAAACTGGGGCCAACGTCCTGACTTTC
CASSLGRGKTGANVLTF
>TRBJ1-1|TRBV6-5|few|-
TGTGCCAGCAGTTACGAGCCCAGATCCGCTGAAACTTTCTTT
CASSYEPRSAETFF
>TRBJ2-4|TRBV7-9|-|-
TGTGCCAGCAGCTTAGCGCAAGGTTCCTCCAAAAACATTCAGTACTTC
CASSLAQGSSKNIQYF
>TRBJ1-4|TRBV30|many|TRBD1
TGTGCCTGGGGCAGGGGGCGCGCTAATGAAAAACTGTTTTTT
CAWGRGRANEKLFF
>TRBJ1-2|TRBV27|few|TRBD1
TGTGCCAGCAGTTCTCGGACAGGGGTCCGCTATGGCTACACCTTC
CASSSRTGVRYGYTF
>TRBJ2-1|TRBV7-7|-|-
TGTGCTAGCAGCCGAAGATCAAGTGGGCCGAGCTCCTACAATGAGCAGTTCTTC
CASSRRSSGPSSYNEQFF
>TRBJ1-2|TRBV9|few|-
TGTGCCAGCAGCGTGGCCGACAGTTTCTATGGCTACACCTTC
CASSVADSFYGYTF
>TRBJ2-3|TRBV6-1|many|TRBD2
TGTGCCAGCACCTTTAGCGGGGGGGCTAGCACAGATACGCAGTATTTT
CASTFSGGASTDTQYF
>TRBJ1-2|TRBV13|few|-
TGTGCCAGCAGCGCCCGGGGGGGGGAGTACTATGGCTACACCTTC
CASSARGGEYYGYTF
>TRBJ1-3|TRBV18|-|TRBD1
TGTGCCAGCTCAGGGACAGGGGACGGAGGTGGAAACACCATATATTTT
CASSGTGDGGGNTIYF
>TRBJ2-2|TRBV20-1|many|TRBD2
TGCAGTGCTAGAGGGACTAGCGGTTCAACCGGGGAGCTGTTTTTT
CSARGTSGSTGELFF
>TRBJ1-6|TRBV5-8|many|-
TGTGCCAGCAGCTTGGGTCCTACAGGGATGAATTCACCCCTCCACTTT
CASSLGPTGMNSPLHF
>TRBJ1-1|TRBV6-2/TRBV6-3|many|TRBD1
TGTGCCACCACCGTGGCCATTATGAGACAGGGAAGTCGCGGCACTGAAGCTTTCTTT
CATTVAIMRQGSRGTEAFF
>TRBJ2-7|TRBV5-1|many|-
TGCGCCAGCAGCCCAGGGACGGCCAGCTCCTACGAGCAGTACTTC
CASSPGTASSYEQYF
>TRBJ2-1|TRBV27|few|TRBD1
TGTGCCAGCAGTTTATTCGGACTCGTTAGGGACAGGTACAATGAGCAGTTCTTC
CASSLFGLVRDRYNEQFF
>TRBJ2-5|TRBV19|-|TRBD2
TGTGCCAGTAGTACCACCCACGGACTAGCGGGTTCTGCCTGGGAGACCCAGTACTTC
CASSTTHGLAGSAWETQYF
>TRBJ2-1|TRBV4-2|few|-
TGTGCCAGCAGCCACCCTCGAGCCGATGAGCAGTTCTTC
CASSHPRADEQFF
>TRBJ1-2|TRBV10-3|-|-
TGTGCCATCAGTGCAGGGGATGGCTACACCTTC
CAISAGDGYTF
>TRBJ1-4|TRBV20-1|few|TRBD1
TGCAGTGCTGGTACAGGGGGCTTAGAAAAACTGTTTTTT
CSAGTGGLEKLFF
>TRBJ2-7|TRBV9|-|-
TGTGCCGGCAGCGTAGCCTCCGGGACCTCCTACGAGCAGTACTTC
CAGSVASGTSYEQYF
>TRBJ1-2|TRBV5-6|-|-
TGTGCCAGCAGCTTGGAGAGAGGCTACACCTTC
CASSLERGYTF
>TRBJ2-7|TRBV2|many|-
TGTGCCAGCAGTGGTCAGCCGGGAGCCTACGAGCAGTACTTC
CASSGQPGAYEQYF
>TRBJ2-2|TRBV11-2|-|TRBD2
TGTGCCAGCACCCTTTCTAGCGGGAGGGCCGGGGAGCTGTTTTTT
CASTLSSGRAGELFF
>TRBJ2-7|TRBV5-4|few|TRBD2
TGTGCCAGCAGCTTGGCAGCGGGGGGGCACGAGCAGTACTTC
CASSLAAGGHEQYF
>TRBJ1-5|TRBV30|many|-
TGTGCCTGGACCCCAGGGGTTCGCAATCAGCCCCAGCATTTT
CAWTPGVRNQPQHF
>TRBJ1-5|TRBV5-1|many|TRBD1
TGCGCCAGCAGCCTAAAAGACAGGGTCAATCAGCCCCAGCATTTT
CASSLKDRVNQPQHF
>TRBJ2-7|TRBV28|many|TRBD1
TGTGCCAGCAGCCGGGACAGGGGGCCGTACGAGCAGTACTTC
CASSRDRGPYEQYF
>TRBJ1-3|TRBV28|-|-
TGTGCCAGCAGGATACAGCGCTCTGGAAACACCATATATTTT
CASRIQRSGNTIYF
>TRBJ2-1|TRBV9|-|TRBD2
TGTGCCAGCAGCCCCGGGACTAGCGGGGGGGCATACAATGAGCAGTTCTTC
CASSPGTSGGAYNEQFF
>TRBJ2-1|TRBV28|many|-
TGTGCCAGCAATCGCCCGCGCGCCCTGGACAATGAGCAGTTCTTC
CASNRPRALDNEQFF
>TRBJ2-7|TRBV4-1|few|-
TGCGCCAGCAGCCAAGACTATAGGGTATCCGGTACCTACGAGCAGTACTTC
CASSQDYRVSGTYEQYF
>TRBJ2-7|TRBV18|many|-
TGTGCCAGCTCACGGGATGGAGGGGACGAGCAGTACTTC
CASSRDGGDEQYF